This TCR beta chain emerged from a study of blood T cell repertoires in COVID-19. Overall study: T cells, B-cell-depleted T cells, or PBMCs provided the cDNA or gDNA that served as material.

This CDR3 contains 17 residues. V lost 6 bases and J lost 0, with 17 bases in between. Germline CDR1 and CDR2: SGHAT and FQNNGV. Using immunoSEQ multiplex PCR, the repertoire was profiled, and TCRdb retains in-frame clones only, with some absent. The sample lists approximately 200,000 clones, approximately 87% occurring once. The sample taken for sequencing was peripheral blood. The receptor's source is a man in his 60s who had recovered from COVID-19. This chain connects TRBV11-2 to TRBJ2-2, with a possible D match to TRBD1 (6 bases). The CDR3 reads CASRGLMGTPNTGELFF. DNA for the CDR3: TGTGCCAGCAGGGGCCTTATGGGGACACCGAACACCGGGGAGCTGTTTTTT.